This TCR beta chain comes out of a study of early T cells in non-severe SARS-CoV-2 infection. For the study at large: Bulk RNA from unsorted whole blood was sequenced; chains were unpaired.

This clonotype occurred a few times. Attachment of unique molecular identifiers to individual cDNA molecules was performed. Each CDR3 protein is one row after TCRdb ran MiXCR on the 5' RACE reads. The profile shows roughly 36,000 distinct CDR3 sequences, 5.5% to 7% of them singletons. The CDR3 spans 15 residues. Germline V CDR1 and CDR2: DFQATT, SNEGSKA (reference sequence). Trimming removed 2 bases from V and 10 bases from J; junction bases left unmatched: 11. The sample taken for sequencing was whole blood. This chain joins TRBV20-1 and TRBJ2-1; 10 bases are a match to TRBD2. The origin of this receptor is an adult who was a healthcare worker with PCR-confirmed SARS-CoV-2 infection or an uninfected control (not recorded which). The CDR3 DNA follows: TGCAGTGCTAGACCCCCCAGCGGGGGGGCAAAGGAGCAGTTCTTC. This encodes CSARPPSGGAKEQFF.